The 11 T cell receptor beta chains reported below all come from one sample, sequenced in a study of neurological immune-mediated disorders. TCRdb reprocessed the 5' RACE reads with MiXCR, giving one entry per CDR3 protein. The sample records 55,000 to 70,000 distinct CDR3 sequences, roughly 5.6% being singletons. Sequencing input: PBMCs. The receptors were gathered from a human donor with multiple sclerosis. The donor label of this sample is uncertain.

The table lists this clonotype with many counts. The CDR3 loop is CSVEKGSNTDTQYF. CDR3 DNA sequence: TGCAGCGTTGAGAAGGGCAGTAACACAGATACGCAGTATTTT. V usage is TRBV29-1 and J usage is TRBJ2-3; D not resolved. The germline V gene has CDR1 SQVTM and CDR2 ANQGSEA. V was shortened by 3 bases and J by 2 bases, with 12 bases between the two germline ends. The CDR3 loop spans 14 amino acids.

This clonotype was counted ten times or more. The chain recombines TRBV11-2 with TRBJ1-1; D call uncertain. Deletions cut 0 bases from V and 8 bases from J, with 10 bases between. The germline V gene has CDR1 SGHAT and CDR2 FQNNGV. This CDR3 is built from 13 residues. The CDR3 sequence: CASSLDQAAEAFF. The CDR3 DNA reads as TGTGCCAGCAGCTTAGATCAGGCGGCAGAAGCTTTCTTT.

This clonotype showed up many times. The rearrangement uses TRBV5-5 and TRBJ2-2; the match to TRBD1 covers 7 bases. The CDR3 contains 16 residues. V shed 4 bases, J shed 4 bases, and the junction held 10 bases outside the gene matches. Germline CDR1 SGHKS, CDR2 YYEKEE (reference sequence). This CDR3 reads CASSPSEGAFTGELFF. As DNA, the CDR3 is TGTGCCAGCAGCCCGAGCGAGGGGGCTTTCACCGGGGAGCTGTTTTTT.

This clonotype was seen many times. The chain employs TRBV7-9 and TRBJ1-2, with D possibly being TRBD1 (5 bases). The CDR3 runs 13 residues. The V end lost 5 bases, the J end lost 4 bases, and 11 bases lay between the germline ends. Germline V gene sequence: CDR1 SEHNR, CDR2 FQNEAQ (reference sequence). The CDR3 here is CASSQRGTYGYTF. The CDR3 nucleotides read TGTGCCAGCAGCCAACGAGGGACCTATGGCTACACCTTC.

At least ten counts were recorded for this clonotype. This chain uses TRBV10-2 with TRBJ2-4, with 7 nucleotides matching TRBD1. Germline-derived CDR1 and CDR2 are WSHSY and SAAADI. The CDR3 totals 16 residues. The trim removed 10 bases at V and 6 bases at J, leaving 18 bases unmatched. CDR3 sequence (DNA): TGCGCCACCCGAGCCAAAATGCAGGGGGTAGTAAACATTCAGTACTTC. Residues: CATRAKMQGVVNIQYF.

This clonotype came up many times. The V call is TRBV4-2, the J call TRBJ2-2; no reliable D call. Looked up from germline, CDR1 is LGHNA and CDR2 is YNFKEQ. Trimming took 0 bases from V and 3 from J, leaving 8 bases between them. The CDR3 spans 15 residues. The CDR3 nucleotides read TGTGCCAGCAGCCAAGAGGGGTCGCACACCGGGGAGCTGTTTTTT. Encoded protein: CASSQEGSHTGELFF.

This clonotype showed up many times. The genes are TRBV11-2 and TRBJ1-2; D is possibly TRBD1 (5 bases). The CDR3 runs to 13 residues. Trimming removed 4 bases at V and 7 bases at J, with 13 bases between. Per the germline V gene, CDR1 is SGHAT and CDR2 is FQNNGV. DNA for the CDR3: TGTGCCAGCAGCTCCCCTGGACAATTTGGCTACACCTTC. Protein sequence: CASSSPGQFGYTF.

The chain has TRBV3-1 and TRBJ2-7, with unresolved D. Germline CDR1 reads LGHDT; CDR2 reads YNNKEL (reference sequence). V was cut by 7 bases and J by 3 bases, with 19 bases left in between. The CDR3 spans 15 residues. The DNA for the CDR3 is TGTGCCAGCACCCTCCGGGCGATCGGTGACTACGAGCAGTACTTC. It is translated as CASTLRAIGDYEQYF.

This clonotype was observed many times. V usage is TRBV12-3 or TRBV12-4 and J usage is TRBJ2-7; the D is unclear. The CDR3 runs 14 residues. V lost 4 bases, J lost 2 bases, and 12 bases lay in between. This chain's CDR3 is CASSSNNAPYEQYF. The CDR3 nucleotides are TGTGCCAGCAGTTCGAACAATGCCCCCTACGAGCAGTACTTC.

In its sample, this clonotype was seen many times. The chain couples TRBV12-3 or TRBV12-4 to TRBJ1-6; D is unresolved. The CDR3 spans 13 residues. Trimming took off 7 bases at V and 1 base at J, with 5 bases between the two ends. CDR3 amino acids: CASKGSYNSPLHF. The DNA of the CDR3 is TGTGCCAGCAAAGGATCCTATAATTCACCCCTCCACTTT.

This clonotype was observed many times. This chain joins TRBV20-1 and TRBJ2-7, with D possibly matching TRBD1 (5 bases). Germline-derived CDR1 and CDR2 are DFQATT and SNEGSKA (reference sequence). This CDR3 comprises 12 residues. V was cut by 4 bases and J by 6 bases, with 13 bases left in between. The CDR3 loop is CSAKGFESEQYF. The CDR3, as DNA: TGCAGTGCTAAGGGGTTTGAGAGCGAGCAGTACTTC.